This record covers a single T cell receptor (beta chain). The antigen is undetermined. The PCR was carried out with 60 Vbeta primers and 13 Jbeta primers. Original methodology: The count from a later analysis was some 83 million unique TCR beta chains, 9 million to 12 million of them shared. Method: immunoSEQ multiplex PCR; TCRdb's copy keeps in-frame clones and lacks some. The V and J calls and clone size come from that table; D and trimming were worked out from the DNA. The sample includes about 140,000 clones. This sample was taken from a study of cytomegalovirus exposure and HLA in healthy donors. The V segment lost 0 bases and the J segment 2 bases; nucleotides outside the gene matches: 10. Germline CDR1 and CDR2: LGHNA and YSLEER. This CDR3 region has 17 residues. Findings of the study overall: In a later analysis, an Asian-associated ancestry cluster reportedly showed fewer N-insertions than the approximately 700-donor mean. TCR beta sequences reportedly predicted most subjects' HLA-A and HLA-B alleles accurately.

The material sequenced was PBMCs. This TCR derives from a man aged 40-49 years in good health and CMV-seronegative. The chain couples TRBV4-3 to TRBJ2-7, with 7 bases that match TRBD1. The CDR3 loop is CASSQDNVEGAAYEQYF. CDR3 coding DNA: TGCGCCAGCAGCCAAGATAATGTCGAGGGGGCTGCCTACGAGCAGTACTTC.